This T cell receptor (beta chain) was identified during a study of T cell responses to AZD1222 COVID-19 vaccine. Per germline, CDR1 SGHNT and CDR2 YENEEA. The CDR3 runs to 13 residues. The germline V and J ends were trimmed by 0 bases and 15 bases, with 15 bases remaining between them. Profiled with immunoSEQ multiplex PCR; TCRdb holds only in-frame clones, not every one. The sample holds approximately 120,000 clones, around 89% seen once. Sequenced material: peripheral blood, taken on day 0 of AZD1222 vaccination. The chain has TRBV11-3 and TRBJ2-1; no clear D gene. This receptor was identified in an adult in good health. CDR3 region: CASSLDREMPRFF. Written as DNA, the CDR3 is TGTGCCAGCAGCTTAGATAGGGAAATGCCCCGGTTCTTC.